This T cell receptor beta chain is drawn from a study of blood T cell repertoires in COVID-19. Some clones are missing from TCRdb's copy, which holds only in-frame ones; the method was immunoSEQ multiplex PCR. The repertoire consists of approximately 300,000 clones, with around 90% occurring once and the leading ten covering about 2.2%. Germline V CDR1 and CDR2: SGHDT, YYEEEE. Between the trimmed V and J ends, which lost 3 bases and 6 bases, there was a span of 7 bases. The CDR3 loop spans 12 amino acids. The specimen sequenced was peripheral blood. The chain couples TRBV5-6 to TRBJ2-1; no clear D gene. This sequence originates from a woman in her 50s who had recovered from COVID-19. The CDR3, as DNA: TGTGCCAGCAGCTCTTCCAGCAATGAGCAGTTCTTC. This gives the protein CASSSSSNEQFF.